These 17 T cell receptor beta chains share one sample of origin, sequenced in a study of early T cells in non-severe SARS-CoV-2 infection. TCRdb passed the 5' RACE reads through MiXCR, listing each CDR3 protein once. In the table there are some 57,000 distinct CDR3 sequences, 8.2% of which are singletons. Sequencing was done on a sample of whole blood. The receptors shown here come from an adult who was a healthcare worker with PCR-confirmed SARS-CoV-2 infection or an uninfected control (not recorded which).

As regards this clonotype: A read error is possible here, since a much larger clone lies one base away. V gene TRBV6-1 combines with J gene TRBJ2-2; D possibly matches TRBD1 or TRBD2 (5 bases each). The CDR3 is 12 residues long. Germline CDR1 reads MNHNS; CDR2 reads SASEGT. The CDR3 bases are TGTGCCAGCTATCGGGGCACCGGGCAGCTGTTTTTT. Protein: CASYRGTGQLFF.

Of note for this clonotype: A clone one base away is much larger, so this may be a read error. The CDR3 nucleotides read TGCAGCATTTCCATGCCCACTGAGGGGGTGACTAGCACAAACACCGGGGAGCTGTTTTTT. Amino acids: CSISMPTEGVTSTNTGELFF. V gene TRBV29-1 combines with J gene TRBJ2-2, with a tentative D call TRBD2 (7 bases). The CDR3 spans 20 residues. The V and J ends lost 8 bases and 2 bases respectively, with 33 bases between them. Germline CDR1 is SQVTM and CDR2 is ANQGSEA.

This clonotype showed up many times. The rearrangement uses TRBV28 and TRBJ2-2; 9 bases agree with TRBD2. CDR1 MDHEN and CDR2 SYDVKM come from the germline V gene. V shed 3 bases, J shed 4 bases, and the junction held 3 bases outside the gene matches. The CDR3 has 15 amino acids. The CDR3 loop is CASSFSGSGTGELFF. CDR3 DNA sequence: TGTGCCAGCAGTTTTAGCGGGAGTGGCACCGGGGAGCTGTTTTTT.

The sample holds a few counts of this clonotype. The chain joins TRBV21-1 to TRBJ2-5; the D segment call TRBD2 is taken from the table without a DNA check. TRBV21-1 is assigned pseudogene status. This CDR3 is built from 14 residues. The CDR3: CASSNGLGAETQYF. The CDR3, as DNA: TGTGCCAGCAGCAACGGACTAGGCGCGGAGACCCAGTACTTC.

This clonotype was observed a handful of times. The V call is TRBV20-1, the J call TRBJ2-1; tentatively, D is TRBD2 (5 bases). Trimming cost V 0 bases and J 4 bases, with 13 bases left between them. The CDR3 totals 15 residues. Germline lookup yields CDR1 DFQATT and CDR2 SNEGSKA (reference sequence). Written as DNA, the CDR3 is TGCAGTGCTAGAGATCACAGAGCGGAATACAATGAGCAGTTCTTC. Translation: CSARDHRAEYNEQFF.

This clonotype was counted between two and nine times. This chain joins TRBV6-5 and TRBJ1-1, with D possibly matching TRBD1 (5 bases). This CDR3 region has 14 residues. Germline V gene lookup returns CDR1 MNHEY and CDR2 SVGAGI. The ends were cut back, 0 bases at V and 4 bases at J, with 9 bases in the middle. In DNA form, the CDR3 reads TGTGCCAGCAGTTACTCAAGGGGAACCACTGAAGCTTTCTTT. Translating gives CASSYSRGTTEAFF.

This clonotype has ten or more counts. The V and J genes are TRBV7-9 and TRBJ1-3; TRBD1 is a possible D gene (5 bases). With 4 bases removed from V and 2 bases from J, the gap between germline ends came to 6 bases. Germline-derived CDR1 and CDR2 are SEHNR and FQNEAQ (reference sequence). The CDR3 has 13 amino acids. Here the CDR3 reads CASSSGAGNTIYF. For the CDR3, the DNA is TGTGCCAGCAGCTCGGGGGCTGGAAACACCATATATTTT.

In its sample, this clonotype was seen a few times. V usage is TRBV19 and J usage is TRBJ2-3; TRBD2 might be the D (5 bases). CDR1 and CDR2 (germline): LNHDA, SQIVND (reference sequence). The CDR3 is 11 amino acids. V was cut by 9 bases and J by 4 bases, with 8 bases left in between. The CDR3 protein is CASTGADTQYF. The CDR3, as DNA: TGTGCCAGCACCGGGGCAGATACGCAGTATTTT.

This clonotype was found many times. V gene TRBV5-1 combines with J gene TRBJ2-5; TRBD2 is a possible D gene (5 bases). The CDR3 sequence is 15 residues long. The V gene lost 0 bases and the J gene lost 3 bases, with 12 bases spanning the gap. The germline V gene encodes CDR1 SGHRS and CDR2 YFSETQ. The CDR3 DNA reads TGCGCCAGCAGCTTGGGGACTGCGAGGGAAGAGACCCAGTACTTC. Protein sequence: CASSLGTAREETQYF.

The chain uses TRBV11-2 and TRBJ2-1, with 11 bases matching TRBD2. The trim removed 0 bases at V and 4 bases at J, leaving 8 bases unmatched. CDR1 and CDR2 (germline): SGHAT, FQNNGV. The CDR3 is 18 amino acids. CDR3 nucleotide sequence: TGTGCCAGCAGCTTAGAGTCTCCCGGGACTAGCGGATACAATGAGCAGTTCTTC. It yields the protein CASSLESPGTSGYNEQFF.

The chain recombines TRBV5-1 with TRBJ2-5; TRBD2 agrees at 9 bases. The CDR3 spans 15 residues. Trimming at V came to 4 bases and at J to 5 bases, leaving 9 bases not matched to a gene. Germline CDR1 SGHRS, CDR2 YFSETQ. CDR3 sequence: CASSRIAGAGETQYF. The CDR3 DNA is TGCGCCAGCAGCCGCATAGCGGGAGCGGGGGAGACCCAGTACTTC.

The gene calls are TRBV3-1 and TRBJ2-3; D remains unclear. With 4 bases removed from V and 4 bases from J, the gap between germline ends came to 12 bases. The germline CDR1 and CDR2 sequences are LGHDT and YNNKEL (reference sequence). The CDR3 is made up of 14 amino acids. CDR3 DNA sequence: TGTGCCAGCAGCCCTACTCTCGACGCAGATACGCAGTATTTT. Its protein product is CASSPTLDADTQYF.

This clonotype is deemed medium-sized. Its ends do not fully match the called genes, so a read error is possible. The V call is TRBV20-1, the J call TRBJ2-1; 9 bases agree with TRBD2. This CDR3 contains 12 residues. CDR1 DFQATT and CDR2 SNEGSKA come from the germline V gene (reference sequence). The CDR3 region has the DNA TGCAGTGCCCATATAGCGGGAGAGGGCTTGGTCTTC. It is translated as CSAHIAGEGLVF.

This clonotype was observed a few times. This sequence joins TRBV12-5 and TRBJ2-2; weak D call: TRBD1 (6 bases). V gave up 7 bases and J gave up 1 base, with 13 bases separating them. CDR3 length equals 15 residues. CDR1 LGHNT and CDR2 FRNRAP come from the germline V gene. CDR3 nucleotides: TGTGCTAGTGACTCCGGACAGCTGAACACCGGGGAGCTGTTTTTT. Its translation is CASDSGQLNTGELFF.

The sample holds many counts of this clonotype. This chain joins TRBV4-1 and TRBJ2-1; D perhaps matches TRBD2 (6 bases). The CDR3 length is 14 residues. Looked up from germline, CDR1 is MGHRA and CDR2 is YSYEKL. The V and J ends lost 7 bases and 12 bases respectively, with 22 bases between them. CDR3 coding DNA: TGCGCCAGCACCCGAGCCGGCGGGGCCACGGGGCAGTTCTTC. Translated: CASTRAGGATGQFF.

The V gene is TRBV2, the J gene TRBJ2-5; a weak D match, TRBD1 (6 bases). The CDR3 is made up of 14 amino acids. The V and J ends lost 1 base and 1 base respectively, with 7 bases between them. Germline values: CDR1 SNHLY, CDR2 FYNNEI. CDR3 DNA: TGTGCCAGCAGTGAAGAGACAGGCCAAGAGACCCAGTACTTC. Translating it yields CASSEETGQETQYF.

This clonotype has a handful of counts. This chain links TRBV6-2 or TRBV6-3 with TRBJ2-1; tentative D call: TRBD1 (5 bases). Looked up from germline, CDR1 is MNHEY and CDR2 is SVGEGT. There are 13 residues in the CDR3. Trimming shortened V by 8 bases and J by 8 bases, and 16 bases separated the two germline ends. The CDR3 DNA reads TGTGCCAGCTGTCAAAAGGGGTGGGATGAGCAGTTCTTC. This gives the protein CASCQKGWDEQFF.